Shown below are 17 T cell receptor beta chains from a single sample sequenced in a study of human versus mouse CDR3 diversity and MHC coevolution. Clones were read by immunoSEQ multiplex PCR, and TCRdb kept only the in-frame ones, dropping some. The data contain tens of thousands of clones, around 95% of them singletons. Sequencing was carried out using naive CD4+ T cells from blood. This sample's subset: CD45RO-negative CD62L-positive naive CD4 T cells. The source of these receptors is a person aged 30 to 69 in good health.

The chain carries TRBV5-6 and TRBJ2-7, with D uncertain. The germline V gene has CDR1 SGHDT and CDR2 YYEEEE. The CDR3 runs to 16 residues. The V gene lost 1 base and the J gene lost 3 bases, with 17 bases spanning the gap. As DNA, the CDR3 is TGTGCCAGCAGCTTGATGGGTTTCCAGGCAGTCTACGAGCAGTACTTC. It yields the protein CASSLMGFQAVYEQYF.

The V and J genes are TRBV27 and TRBJ1-2; 7 nucleotides agree with TRBD1. Germline V CDR1 and CDR2: MNHEY, SMNVEV (reference sequence). The V gene end was trimmed by 4 bases and the J gene end by 2 bases; junction bases not matched to a gene: 4. This CDR3 has 14 amino acids. The CDR3 DNA sequence: TGTGCCAGCAGTTATAAACAGGGGAACTATGGCTACACCTTC. Encoded protein: CASSYKQGNYGYTF.

The chain employs TRBV7-2 and TRBJ2-1; TRBD2 matches 9 bases. This CDR3 spans 15 amino acids. Germline loops: CDR1 SGHTA, CDR2 FQGNSA. The J segment lost 6 bases and the V segment lost 8 bases, leaving 11 bases of the junction unmatched. In DNA, the CDR3 is TGTGCCAGCTCCAGGCGCGGGGGGGCCGGCAATGAGCAGTTCTTC. Protein sequence: CASSRRGGAGNEQFF. Supplemented by reference TRBV7-2 and TRBJ2-1, the full variable domain reads GAGVSQSPSNKVTEKGKDVELRCDPISGHTALYWYRQSLGQGLEFLIYFQGNSAPDKSGLPSDRFSAERTGGSVSTLTIQRTQQEDSAVYLCASSRRGGAGNEQFFGPGTRLTVL.

This rearrangement joins TRBV7-8 to TRBJ1-4, with TRBD1 matching 9 bases. The CDR3 has 14 amino acids. V lost 5 bases, J lost 7 bases, and 5 bases stayed unmatched. Germline V CDR1 and CDR2: SGHVS, FQNEAQ. CDR3 DNA sequence: TGTGCCAGCAGCCCGGGACAGGGAGGTGAAAAACTGTTTTTT. As protein: CASSPGQGGEKLFF.

The chain combines TRBV6-4 with TRBJ2-2; the match to TRBD2 covers 13 bases. V was pared by 0 bases and J by 0 bases, with 7 bases of the junction left unmatched. The CDR3 spans 20 residues. Per germline, CDR1 MRHNA and CDR2 SNTAGT. The CDR3 coding sequence is TGTGCCAGCAGTGACTCCCCACTAGCGGGAGGGCCGGCGAACACCGGGGAGCTGTTTTTT. Translated, it gives CASSDSPLAGGPANTGELFF.

The J gene is TRBJ1-1, the V gene TRBV5-4; perhaps TRBD1 as D (6 bases). Trimming shortened V by 4 bases and J by 5 bases, and 18 bases separated the two germline ends. The germline gives CDR1 SGHNT, CDR2 YYREEE (reference sequence). This CDR3 spans 15 amino acids. The CDR3 sequence: CASSRGQPQGTEAFF. In nucleotides, the CDR3 is TGTGCCAGCAGCCGGGGACAACCCCAAGGGACTGAAGCTTTCTTT.

The chain employs TRBV13 and TRBJ2-7, with 10 bases identical to TRBD2. Germline assignment: CDR1 PRHDT and CDR2 FYEKMQ (reference sequence). The CDR3 extends over 15 amino acids. V shed 1 base and J 4 bases; nucleotides not matched to a gene: 4. CDR3 nucleotides: TGTGCCAGCAGCTTAGAGCTAGCGGGAGTATACGAGCAGTACTTC. It translates to CASSLELAGVYEQYF.

The chain carries TRBV30 and TRBJ2-5, with 8 bases that match TRBD1. CDR3 length: 15 amino acids. Looked up from germline, CDR1 is GTSNPN and CDR2 is SVGIG (reference sequence). V was clipped by 3 bases and J by 5 bases; unmatched bases: 11. In DNA form, the CDR3 reads TGTGCCTGGAGCGCACACCAGGGGGCGCAGGAGACCCAGTACTTC. It encodes CAWSAHQGAQETQYF.

The rearrangement links TRBV4-1 to TRBJ2-1; TRBD2 matches 9 bases. The V gene end was trimmed by 0 bases and the J gene end by 8 bases; junction bases not matched to a gene: 11. Germline V gene data show CDR1 as MGHRA and CDR2 as YSYEKL. The CDR3 consists of 17 residues. The CDR3 here is CASSQDHGTSNSHEQFF. CDR3 nucleotide sequence: TGCGCCAGCAGCCAAGACCATGGGACTAGCAATTCCCATGAGCAGTTCTTC.

This chain's CDR3 is CASKSDRGSSYEQYF. The CDR3 DNA follows: TGTGCCAGCAAGTCGGACAGGGGAAGCTCCTACGAGCAGTACTTC. J is TRBJ2-7 and V is TRBV6-1; 9 nucleotides align to TRBD1. With 7 bases clipped from V and 0 bases from J, the junction kept 7 bases outside the gene matches. The CDR3 spans 15 residues. Looked up from germline, CDR1 is MNHNS and CDR2 is SASEGT.

The chain has TRBV7-7 and TRBJ2-1, with a weak D call TRBD2 (6 bases). V was shortened by 0 bases and J by 5 bases, with 17 bases between the two germline ends. Germline loops: CDR1 SSHAT, CDR2 FNYEAQ (reference sequence). The CDR3 contains 17 residues. DNA of the CDR3: TGTGCCAGCAGCTTAGCCGTTACTAGCCGGACTAACAATGAGCAGTTCTTC. Protein: CASSLAVTSRTNNEQFF.

The genes are TRBV18 and TRBJ1-3; possibly TRBD1 for D (5 bases). This CDR3 has 17 residues. Trimming pared 2 bases from V and 0 bases from J, leaving 14 bases between. CDR1 KGHSH and CDR2 LQKENI come from the germline V gene. The CDR3 spells CASSPIGHSTSGNTIYF. The CDR3 DNA reads TGTGCCAGCTCACCAATCGGACATTCCACCTCTGGAAACACCATATATTTT.

The J gene is TRBJ1-1, the V gene TRBV18; no reliable D call. Between the trimmed V and J ends, which lost 3 bases and 3 bases, there was a span of 5 bases. Germline assignment: CDR1 KGHSH and CDR2 LQKENI. The CDR3 has 12 residues. Written as DNA, the CDR3 is TGTGCCAGCTCACCGGCAGACACTGAAGCTTTCTTT. This encodes CASSPADTEAFF.

The J gene is TRBJ2-3, the V gene TRBV5-1; D ambiguous. This CDR3 has 14 residues. V lost 0 bases to trimming and J lost 6 bases, with 11 bases between them. Germline-derived CDR1 and CDR2 are SGHRS and YFSETQ. The CDR3 nucleotides are TGCGCCAGCAGCTTGGCTGAGGCCTCGGATACGCAGTATTTT. Protein product: CASSLAEASDTQYF.

This chain uses TRBV19 with TRBJ1-5; tentatively, D is TRBD1 (5 bases). The CDR3 is made up of 15 amino acids. Germline V CDR1 and CDR2: LNHDA, SQIVND (reference sequence). Trimming pared 6 bases from V and 2 bases from J, leaving 14 bases between. The CDR3 DNA follows: TGTGCCAGTAGCGCTAAGGGGAGGGGCAATCAGCCCCAGCATTTT. Residues: CASSAKGRGNQPQHF.

This clone was recorded once. The chain links TRBV4-2 to TRBJ1-1; a weak D match, TRBD1 (5 bases). Trimming removed 5 bases from V and 2 bases from J, with 12 bases in between. The CDR3 has 14 residues. Germline V gene lookup returns CDR1 LGHNA and CDR2 YNFKEQ. This chain's CDR3 is CASSLVRGNTEAFF. As DNA, the CDR3 is TGTGCCAGCAGCTTGGTTAGGGGAAACACTGAAGCTTTCTTT.

The chain uses TRBV7-7 and TRBJ2-7; 9 bases line up with TRBD2. The germline V gene encodes CDR1 SSHAT and CDR2 FNYEAQ (reference sequence). The trim removed 0 bases at V and 4 bases at J, leaving 13 bases unmatched. The CDR3 contains 18 residues. CDR3 amino acids: CASSLAPPSSGSVYEQYF. The CDR3 DNA reads as TGTGCCAGCAGCTTAGCCCCGCCGAGTAGCGGGAGTGTATACGAGCAGTACTTC.